One T cell receptor (beta chain) is described in this entry. The record originates from a study of blood T cell repertoires in COVID-19. Turning to the study itself: COVID-19 samples collected from the United States, Italy and Spain covered acute and convalescent phases. From T cells, B-cell-depleted T cells, or PBMCs came the material, which was cDNA or gDNA.

As handled by the study authors: Reference gene primer amplification in the assay estimated nucleated cell counts. The protocol was immunoSEQ multiplex PCR, while the TCRdb copy is restricted to in-frame clones and leaves out a portion. The V and J calls and the clone size are those of that table, but D and trimming were determined from the DNA. The sample shows about 81,000 clones, 91% of them seen only once. The V gene's germline CDR1 is LNHDA and CDR2 SQIVND (reference sequence). This CDR3 is 16 amino acids long. V gave up 3 bases and J gave up 0 bases, with 9 bases separating them. This sequence originates from a woman in her forties or fifties in a cohort sampled during active COVID-19. The chain has TRBV19 and TRBJ2-6; no firm D call. The sequenced sample consisted of peripheral blood. The CDR3 coding sequence is TGTGCCAGTAGTATTTACATTCTCTCTGGGGCCAACGTCCTGACTTTC. Amino acids: CASSIYILSGANVLTF.